This T cell receptor beta chain appears in the sequencing data of a study of T-cell reconstitution after alpha-beta-depleted transplantation in children. Unique molecular identifiers were used to barcode this TCRbeta library. Using its own MiXCR run on the PCR reads, TCRdb lists one record per CDR3 protein. The data contain some 490,000 distinct CDR3 sequences, around 12% of them singletons. CDR1 and CDR2 (germline): LGHNA, YNFKEQ. With V trimmed by 1 base and J by 4 bases, 10 bases remained unmatched. This CDR3 contains 17 residues. In its sample, this clonotype was seen a few times. The chain recombines TRBV4-2 with TRBJ2-7; 10 bases line up with TRBD1. The TCR comes from a human donor who donated a stem cell graft to a child with combined immunodeficiency. The sequences come from PBMCs from the stem cell graft donor, collected from the stem cell graft. The CDR3 coding sequence is TGTGCCAGCAGCCAAGCCTTTCTGGGACAGGGGACTTACGAGCAGTACTTC. Its protein is CASSQAFLGQGTYEQYF.